This TCR beta chain was documented in a study of cytomegalovirus exposure and HLA in healthy donors. The PCR had 60 Vbeta and 13 Jbeta primers. Generated by immunoSEQ multiplex PCR, the TCRdb table keeps only in-frame clones and is missing some. The sample lists about 180,000 clones, about 79% occurring once. As to this clone: Antigen unknown.

Germline CDR1 and CDR2: ENHRY and SYGVKD. The CDR3 contains 14 residues. Germline trimming cut 2 bases from V and 7 bases from J; bases unmatched to any gene: 4. Overall study findings and caveats: Diagnosis of cytomegalovirus status made by the classifier reportedly showed high specificity and sensitivity. For most subjects, TCR beta sequences were reported to predict HLA-A and HLA-B alleles with accuracy. The majority of TCR sequences were rare, yet some public TCRs appeared in many donors.

The gene calls are TRBV10-3 and TRBJ2-1, with 8 bases aligning to TRBD2. The sample consisted of PBMCs. This sequence originates from a man between 18 and 29 years old in good health and CMV-seronegative. As DNA, the CDR3 is TGTGCCATCAGTGAGGCTGCTAGCGGGAATGAGCAGTTCTTC. Its translation: CAISEAASGNEQFF.